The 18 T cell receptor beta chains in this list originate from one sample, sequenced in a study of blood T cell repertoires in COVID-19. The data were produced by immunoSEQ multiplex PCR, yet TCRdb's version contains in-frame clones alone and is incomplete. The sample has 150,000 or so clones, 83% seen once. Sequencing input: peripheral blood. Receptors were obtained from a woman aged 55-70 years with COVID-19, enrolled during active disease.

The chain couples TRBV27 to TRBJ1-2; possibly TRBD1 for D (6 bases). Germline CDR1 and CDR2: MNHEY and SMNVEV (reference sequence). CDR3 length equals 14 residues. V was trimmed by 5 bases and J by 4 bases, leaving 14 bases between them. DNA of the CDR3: TGTGCCAGCAGTCCAATTACAGGGACCTATGGCTACACCTTC. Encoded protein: CASSPITGTYGYTF.

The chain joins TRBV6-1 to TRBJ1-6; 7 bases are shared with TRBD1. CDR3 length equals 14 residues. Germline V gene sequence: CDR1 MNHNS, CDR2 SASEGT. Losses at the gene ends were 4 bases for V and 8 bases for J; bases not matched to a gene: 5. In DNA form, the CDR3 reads TGTGCCAGCAGTGGAGCACAGGGGTATTCACCCCTCCACTTT. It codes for CASSGAQGYSPLHF.

Here the CDR3 DNA reads TGTGCCAGCACCGGGGGACTAGAGAACGAGCAGTTCTTC. Protein product: CASTGGLENEQFF. The V gene is TRBV5-6, the J gene TRBJ2-1, with 8 bases matching TRBD2. V lost 6 bases and J lost 10; bases outside the gene matches: 9. The CDR3 runs 13 residues. The germline CDR1 and CDR2 sequences are SGHDT and YYEEEE.

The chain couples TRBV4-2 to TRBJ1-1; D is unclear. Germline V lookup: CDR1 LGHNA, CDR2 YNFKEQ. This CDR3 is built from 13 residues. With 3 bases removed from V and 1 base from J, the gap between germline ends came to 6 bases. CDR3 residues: CASSHLRNTEAFF. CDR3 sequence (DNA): TGTGCCAGCAGCCACCTCAGGAACACTGAAGCTTTCTTT.

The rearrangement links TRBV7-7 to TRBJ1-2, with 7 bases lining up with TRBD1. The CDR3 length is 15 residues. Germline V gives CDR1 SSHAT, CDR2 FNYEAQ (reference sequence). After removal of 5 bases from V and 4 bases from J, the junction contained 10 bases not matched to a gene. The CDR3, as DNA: TGTGCCAGCAGCCTCTGCCGGGACAGCGCCTATGGCTACACCTTC. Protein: CASSLCRDSAYGYTF.

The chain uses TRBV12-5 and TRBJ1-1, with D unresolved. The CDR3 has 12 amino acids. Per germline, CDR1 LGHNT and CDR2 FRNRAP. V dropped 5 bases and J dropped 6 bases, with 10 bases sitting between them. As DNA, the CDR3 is TGTGCTAGTGGTCCCGGTAGTGCTGAAGCTTTCTTT. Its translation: CASGPGSAEAFF.

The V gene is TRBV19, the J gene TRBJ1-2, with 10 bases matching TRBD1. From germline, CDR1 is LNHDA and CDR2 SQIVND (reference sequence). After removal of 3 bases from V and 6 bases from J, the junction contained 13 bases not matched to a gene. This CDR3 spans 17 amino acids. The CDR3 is CASSMRDRGRLRHGYTF. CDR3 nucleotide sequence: TGTGCCAGTAGTATGCGGGACAGGGGCCGCCTACGACATGGCTACACCTTC.

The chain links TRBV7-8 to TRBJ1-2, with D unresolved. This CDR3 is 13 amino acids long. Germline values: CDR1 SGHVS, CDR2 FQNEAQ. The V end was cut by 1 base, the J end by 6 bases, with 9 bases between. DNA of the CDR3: TGTGCCAGCAGCTTAGGGCTTGGTGATGGCTACACCTTC. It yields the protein CASSLGLGDGYTF.

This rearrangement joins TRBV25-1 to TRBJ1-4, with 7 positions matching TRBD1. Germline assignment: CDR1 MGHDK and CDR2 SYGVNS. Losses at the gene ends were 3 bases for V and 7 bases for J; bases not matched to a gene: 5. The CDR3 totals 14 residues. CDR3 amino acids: CASSDPGTVEKLFF. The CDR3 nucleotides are TGTGCCAGCAGTGATCCCGGGACAGTTGAAAAACTGTTTTTT. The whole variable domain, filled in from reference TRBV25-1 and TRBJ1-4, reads EADIYQTPRYLVIGTGKKITLECSQTMGHDKMYWYQQDPGMELHLIHYSYGVNSTEKGDLSSESTVSRIRTEHFPLTLESARPSHTSQYLCASSDPGTVEKLFFGSGTQLSVL.

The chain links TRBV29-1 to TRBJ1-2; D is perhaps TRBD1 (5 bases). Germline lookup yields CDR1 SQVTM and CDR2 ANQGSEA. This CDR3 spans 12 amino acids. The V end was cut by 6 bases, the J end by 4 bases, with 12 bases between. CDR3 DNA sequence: TGCAGCGTATCGCTTACAGGCTATGGCTACACCTTC. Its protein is CSVSLTGYGYTF.

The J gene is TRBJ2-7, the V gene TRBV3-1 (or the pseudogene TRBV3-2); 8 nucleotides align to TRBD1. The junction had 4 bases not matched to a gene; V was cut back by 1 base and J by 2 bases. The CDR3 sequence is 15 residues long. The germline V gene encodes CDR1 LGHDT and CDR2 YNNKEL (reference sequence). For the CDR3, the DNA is TGTGCCAGCAGCCAAGGACCGGACAGGGCCTACGAGCAGTACTTC. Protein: CASSQGPDRAYEQYF.

In DNA, the CDR3 is TGTGCCAGCAGTTACAGGGAGAATTCACCCCTCCACTTT. This gives the protein CASSYRENSPLHF. This rearrangement joins TRBV27 to TRBJ1-6, with D possibly matching TRBD1 (6 bases). The CDR3 is 13 residues long. V was pared by 4 bases and J by 7 bases, with 8 bases between. Germline CDR1 reads MNHEY; CDR2 reads SMNVEV (reference sequence).

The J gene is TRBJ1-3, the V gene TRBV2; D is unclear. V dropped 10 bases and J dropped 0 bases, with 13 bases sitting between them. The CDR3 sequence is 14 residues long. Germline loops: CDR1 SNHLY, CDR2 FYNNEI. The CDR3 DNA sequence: TGTGCCAATTCCGGGTTGCTCTCTGGAAACACCATATATTTT. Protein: CANSGLLSGNTIYF.

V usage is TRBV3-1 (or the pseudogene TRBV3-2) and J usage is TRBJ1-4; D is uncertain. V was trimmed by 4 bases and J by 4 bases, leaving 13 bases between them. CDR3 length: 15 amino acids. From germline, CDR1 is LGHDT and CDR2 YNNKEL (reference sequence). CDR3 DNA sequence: TGTGCCAGCAGCCCGGCGGGAGTACTTAATGAAAAACTGTTTTTT. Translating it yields CASSPAGVLNEKLFF.

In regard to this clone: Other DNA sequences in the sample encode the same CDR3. The CDR3 region has the DNA TGCGCCAGCAGCTTGGCGGGGAAAAACACCGGGGAGCTGTTTTTT. It specifies CASSLAGKNTGELFF. The rearrangement uses TRBV5-1 and TRBJ2-2; D is possibly TRBD2 (5 bases). The CDR3 contains 15 residues. The V end was cut by 0 bases, the J end by 2 bases, with 8 bases between. Germline-derived CDR1 and CDR2 are SGHRS and YFSETQ.

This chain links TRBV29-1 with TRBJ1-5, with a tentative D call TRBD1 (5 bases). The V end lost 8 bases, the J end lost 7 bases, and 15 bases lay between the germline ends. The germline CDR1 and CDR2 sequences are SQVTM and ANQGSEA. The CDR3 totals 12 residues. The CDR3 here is CSPRGVKQPQHF. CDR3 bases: TGCAGCCCACGGGGGGTGAAACAGCCCCAGCATTTT. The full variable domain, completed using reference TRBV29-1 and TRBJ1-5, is SAVISQKPSRDICQRGTSLTIQCQVDSQVTMMFWYRQQPGQSLTLIATANQGSEATYESGFVIDKFPISRPNLTFSTLTVSNMSPEDSSIYLCSPRGVKQPQHFGDGTRLSIL.

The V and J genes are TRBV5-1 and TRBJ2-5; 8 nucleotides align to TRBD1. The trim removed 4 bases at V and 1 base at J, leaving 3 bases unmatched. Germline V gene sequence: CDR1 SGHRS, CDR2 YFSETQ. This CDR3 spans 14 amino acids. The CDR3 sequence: CASSVTGGQETQYF. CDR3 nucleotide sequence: TGCGCCAGCAGCGTAACAGGGGGCCAAGAGACCCAGTACTTC.

This CDR3 reads CASSPLNVQETQYF. The CDR3 nucleotides are TGTGCCAGCAGCCCCCTAAATGTCCAAGAGACCCAGTACTTC. V and J are TRBV14 and TRBJ2-5; D is undetermined. The CDR3 consists of 14 residues. Looked up from germline, CDR1 is SGHDN and CDR2 is FVKESK. Trimming took off 4 bases at V and 1 base at J, with 10 bases between the two ends.